This passage covers 22 T cell receptor beta chains from one sample sequenced in a study of shared clonotypes between healthy human individuals. Terminally differentiated effector memory CD45RA+ cells were left out of the naive CD8 fraction, which was CD45RO-negative and positively selected for CCR7. Sequencing was performed with immunoSEQ multiplex PCR; in TCRdb, only in-frame clones are kept and a portion is missing. The sample gives around 2,100,000 clones, approximately 95% of which show up once; 1.2% is in the top ten. Sequencing input: naive CD8+ T cells sorted from blood. These receptors all come from a man in his late teens or twenties in good health.

V is TRBV19 and J is TRBJ2-1, with a possible D match to TRBD2 (6 bases). The length of the CDR3 is 12 residues. Germline V gene lookup returns CDR1 LNHDA and CDR2 SQIVND (reference sequence). Deletions cut 4 bases from V and 9 bases from J, with 10 bases between. CDR3 coding DNA: TGTGCCAGTAGTAGGGACTTCCTTGAGCAGTTCTTC. Its protein product is CASSRDFLEQFF.

The gene calls are TRBV4-1 and TRBJ2-7, with unresolved D. Trimming took off 5 bases at V and 0 bases at J, with 8 bases between the two ends. The CDR3 consists of 13 residues. Germline CDR1 reads MGHRA; CDR2 reads YSYEKL. For the CDR3, the DNA is TGCGCCAGCAGCGGAGAAAACTCCTACGAGCAGTACTTC. Protein: CASSGENSYEQYF.

The chain couples TRBV19 to TRBJ2-7; D is unclear. There are 16 residues in the CDR3. The ends were cut back, 6 bases at V and 0 bases at J, with 18 bases in the middle. The V gene's germline CDR1 is LNHDA and CDR2 SQIVND (reference sequence). In DNA form, the CDR3 reads TGTGCCAGTAGCAATGTCATGGGCGAGAGCTCCTACGAGCAGTACTTC. Its protein product is CASSNVMGESSYEQYF.

J is TRBJ1-1 and V is TRBV6-6; weak D call: TRBD1 (5 bases). The CDR3 contains 14 residues. Trimming took 2 bases from V and 4 from J, leaving 11 bases between them. Germline loops: CDR1 MNHNY, CDR2 SVGAGI (reference sequence). CDR3 coding DNA: TGTGCCAGCAGTTACGATCGTGGGGGCACTGAAGCTTTCTTT. Its translation is CASSYDRGGTEAFF.

V usage is TRBV11-2 and J usage is TRBJ2-7, with a possible D match to TRBD2 (6 bases). CDR3 length: 14 residues. Germline CDR1 and CDR2: SGHAT and FQNNGV. V was trimmed by 3 bases and J by 2 bases, leaving 11 bases between them. The CDR3 coding sequence is TGTGCCAGCAGCTTTGGCGGGGTGGCCTACGAGCAGTACTTC. It specifies CASSFGGVAYEQYF. The full variable domain, in which reference TRBV11-2 and TRBJ2-7 provide the parts outside the CDR3, is EAGVAQSPRYKIIEKRQSVAFWCNPISGHATLYWYQQILGQGPKLLIQFQNNGVVDDSQLPKDRFSAERLKGVDSTLKIQPAKLEDSAVYLCASSFGGVAYEQYFGPGTRLTVT.

This clone has only one observation. This same CDR3 is encoded by further DNA sequences in the sample. The rearrangement joins TRBV4-1 to TRBJ2-5, with D perhaps TRBD1 (6 bases). CDR1 MGHRA and CDR2 YSYEKL come from the germline V gene. Trimming removed 3 bases from V and 2 bases from J, with 7 bases in between. The CDR3 has 13 residues. CDR3 DNA: TGCGCCAGCAGCCAGGGGGCGCAAGAGACCCAGTACTTC. Amino acids: CASSQGAQETQYF.

The genes are TRBV19 and TRBJ2-7; 8 bases fit TRBD1. This CDR3 contains 16 residues. The germline CDR1 and CDR2 sequences are LNHDA and SQIVND (reference sequence). J was trimmed by 1 base and V by 1 base; bases with no gene match: 6. CDR3 loop: CASSIGGRDRSYEQYF. The DNA of the CDR3 is TGTGCCAGTAGTATAGGGGGCCGGGACAGGTCCTACGAGCAGTACTTC.

The chain couples TRBV5-1 to TRBJ1-2, with unresolved D. The V end was cut by 2 bases, the J end by 1 base, with 12 bases between. Germline assignment: CDR1 SGHRS and CDR2 YFSETQ. This CDR3 is 15 amino acids long. For the CDR3, the DNA is TGCGCCAGCAGCTTCACAGAGCCATTTAACTATGGCTACACCTTC. Translation: CASSFTEPFNYGYTF.

This clone was picked up one time. The chain joins TRBV25-1 to TRBJ1-1, with D perhaps matching TRBD1 (6 bases). The CDR3 has 15 amino acids. Trimming shortened V by 2 bases and J by 1 base, and 11 bases separated the two germline ends. Germline CDR1 and CDR2: MGHDK and SYGVNS. The CDR3: CASSESGRGNTEAFF. The CDR3 DNA sequence: TGTGCCAGCAGTGAAAGTGGCAGGGGGAACACTGAAGCTTTCTTT.

About this clone itself: The sample contains more than one DNA sequence encoding this CDR3. This CDR3 reads CASSLGQTYEQYF. Here the CDR3 DNA reads TGTGCCAGCAGCCTGGGACAGACCTACGAGCAGTACTTC. This rearrangement joins TRBV11-2 to TRBJ2-7; 7 bases are shared with TRBD1. The junction had 3 bases not matched to a gene; V was cut back by 5 bases and J by 2 bases. This CDR3 spans 13 amino acids. Germline values: CDR1 SGHAT, CDR2 FQNNGV.

The CDR3 DNA follows: TGCAGCGCTCCAGGGGAAAACACCGGGGAGCTGTTTTTT. It yields the protein CSAPGENTGELFF. This sequence joins TRBV29-1 and TRBJ2-2, with a weak D call TRBD1 (6 bases). Germline loops: CDR1 SQVTM, CDR2 ANQGSEA. Trimming took off 7 bases at V and 2 bases at J, with 11 bases between the two ends. The CDR3 totals 13 residues.

The chain combines TRBV5-1 with TRBJ2-2; D tentatively fits TRBD1 or TRBD2 (6 bases each). The germline V gene has CDR1 SGHRS and CDR2 YFSETQ. The CDR3 sequence is 15 residues long. V gave up 4 bases and J gave up 6 bases, with 16 bases separating them. The CDR3 here is CASSGTGRWPGELFF. DNA of the CDR3: TGCGCCAGCAGCGGTACAGGGAGGTGGCCCGGGGAGCTGTTTTTT.

The rearrangement joins TRBV27 to TRBJ2-7, with 7 bases identical to TRBD1. The V gene's germline CDR1 is MNHEY and CDR2 SMNVEV (reference sequence). The CDR3 is made up of 16 amino acids. V was clipped by 5 bases and J by 1 base; unmatched bases: 11. The CDR3 sequence is CASSASTGEQSYEQYF. CDR3 DNA: TGTGCCAGCAGTGCCAGTACAGGGGAACAGTCCTACGAGCAGTACTTC.

The chain is built from TRBV19 and TRBJ2-1, with 8 bases that match TRBD1. CDR1 is LNHDA and CDR2 is SQIVND in the germline V gene (reference sequence). J lost 4 bases, V lost 4 bases, and 3 bases had no gene match. CDR3 length: 14 residues. In nucleotides, the CDR3 is TGTGCCAGTAGTAGCAGGGGGCTGTACAATGAGCAGTTCTTC. Its protein is CASSSRGLYNEQFF.

The CDR3 reads CASSAWAHSGNQPQHF. The CDR3 DNA follows: TGTGCCAGCAGTGCTTGGGCGCATAGCGGAAATCAGCCCCAGCATTTT. The chain uses TRBV6-1 and TRBJ1-5, with D unresolved. The V end was cut by 4 bases, the J end by 4 bases, with 17 bases between. CDR1 and CDR2 from the germline V gene are MNHNS and SASEGT. The CDR3 is 16 residues long.

The chain uses TRBV10-3 and TRBJ2-3, with TRBD2 matching over 9 bases. The junction had 3 bases not matched to a gene; V was cut back by 2 bases and J by 3 bases. CDR1 is ENHRY and CDR2 is SYGVKD in the germline V gene. The CDR3 spans 15 residues. DNA for the CDR3: TGTGCCATCAGTGAGGGCGGGGGGGCTACAGATACGCAGTATTTT. Its translation is CAISEGGGATDTQYF.

Comment on this clone: Other DNA sequences within the sample encode an identical CDR3. V gene TRBV4-1 combines with J gene TRBJ1-2, with D unresolved. Per the germline V gene, CDR1 is MGHRA and CDR2 is YSYEKL. V shed 1 base and J shed 7 bases, with 10 bases lying between them. This CDR3 region has 13 residues. The CDR3: CASSQVGDGGYTF. In DNA form, the CDR3 reads TGCGCCAGCAGCCAAGTAGGCGATGGTGGCTACACCTTC.

The chain is built from TRBV7-9 and TRBJ2-2; D perhaps matches TRBD2 (6 bases). CDR3 size: 14 residues. Germline values: CDR1 SEHNR, CDR2 FQNEAQ (reference sequence). Trimming stripped 5 bases from V and 2 bases from J, with 9 bases between. The CDR3 protein is CASSRLDNTGELFF. In DNA, the CDR3 is TGTGCCAGCAGCCGACTAGATAACACCGGGGAGCTGTTTTTT.

This chain uses TRBV4-1 with TRBJ2-5; a possible D gene is TRBD2 (6 bases). There are 15 residues in the CDR3. Per germline, CDR1 MGHRA and CDR2 YSYEKL. Trimming took off 6 bases at V and 3 bases at J, with 17 bases between the two ends. CDR3 nucleotides: TGCGCCAGCAGTGCAGGGTGGGGGGAGGAAGAGACCCAGTACTTC. The encoded protein is CASSAGWGEEETQYF.

The chain employs TRBV28 and TRBJ2-2, with D unclear. V was pared by 3 bases and J by 7 bases, with 12 bases between. Germline V gene lookup returns CDR1 MDHEN and CDR2 SYDVKM. CDR3 size: 14 residues. The CDR3 DNA reads as TGTGCCAGCAGTTTTAGGTTGGGAATCGGGGAGCTGTTTTTT. It specifies CASSFRLGIGELFF.

In nucleotides, the CDR3 is TGCGCCAGCAGCCAGGGACAGGCCGACGGGGAGCTGTTTTTT. Its protein is CASSQGQADGELFF. This chain joins TRBV4-3 and TRBJ2-2, with 8 nucleotides matching TRBD1. The germline gives CDR1 LGHNA, CDR2 YSLEER. V was clipped by 3 bases and J by 7 bases; unmatched bases: 4. The CDR3 sequence is 14 residues long.

This rearrangement joins TRBV21-1 to TRBJ2-1. TRBV21-1 is recorded as a pseudogene. The CDR3 consists of 13 residues. The DNA of the CDR3 is TGTGCCAGCAGCAAAGCGATTTCTGGGGGATGGGTCTTC. It specifies CASSKAISGGWVF.